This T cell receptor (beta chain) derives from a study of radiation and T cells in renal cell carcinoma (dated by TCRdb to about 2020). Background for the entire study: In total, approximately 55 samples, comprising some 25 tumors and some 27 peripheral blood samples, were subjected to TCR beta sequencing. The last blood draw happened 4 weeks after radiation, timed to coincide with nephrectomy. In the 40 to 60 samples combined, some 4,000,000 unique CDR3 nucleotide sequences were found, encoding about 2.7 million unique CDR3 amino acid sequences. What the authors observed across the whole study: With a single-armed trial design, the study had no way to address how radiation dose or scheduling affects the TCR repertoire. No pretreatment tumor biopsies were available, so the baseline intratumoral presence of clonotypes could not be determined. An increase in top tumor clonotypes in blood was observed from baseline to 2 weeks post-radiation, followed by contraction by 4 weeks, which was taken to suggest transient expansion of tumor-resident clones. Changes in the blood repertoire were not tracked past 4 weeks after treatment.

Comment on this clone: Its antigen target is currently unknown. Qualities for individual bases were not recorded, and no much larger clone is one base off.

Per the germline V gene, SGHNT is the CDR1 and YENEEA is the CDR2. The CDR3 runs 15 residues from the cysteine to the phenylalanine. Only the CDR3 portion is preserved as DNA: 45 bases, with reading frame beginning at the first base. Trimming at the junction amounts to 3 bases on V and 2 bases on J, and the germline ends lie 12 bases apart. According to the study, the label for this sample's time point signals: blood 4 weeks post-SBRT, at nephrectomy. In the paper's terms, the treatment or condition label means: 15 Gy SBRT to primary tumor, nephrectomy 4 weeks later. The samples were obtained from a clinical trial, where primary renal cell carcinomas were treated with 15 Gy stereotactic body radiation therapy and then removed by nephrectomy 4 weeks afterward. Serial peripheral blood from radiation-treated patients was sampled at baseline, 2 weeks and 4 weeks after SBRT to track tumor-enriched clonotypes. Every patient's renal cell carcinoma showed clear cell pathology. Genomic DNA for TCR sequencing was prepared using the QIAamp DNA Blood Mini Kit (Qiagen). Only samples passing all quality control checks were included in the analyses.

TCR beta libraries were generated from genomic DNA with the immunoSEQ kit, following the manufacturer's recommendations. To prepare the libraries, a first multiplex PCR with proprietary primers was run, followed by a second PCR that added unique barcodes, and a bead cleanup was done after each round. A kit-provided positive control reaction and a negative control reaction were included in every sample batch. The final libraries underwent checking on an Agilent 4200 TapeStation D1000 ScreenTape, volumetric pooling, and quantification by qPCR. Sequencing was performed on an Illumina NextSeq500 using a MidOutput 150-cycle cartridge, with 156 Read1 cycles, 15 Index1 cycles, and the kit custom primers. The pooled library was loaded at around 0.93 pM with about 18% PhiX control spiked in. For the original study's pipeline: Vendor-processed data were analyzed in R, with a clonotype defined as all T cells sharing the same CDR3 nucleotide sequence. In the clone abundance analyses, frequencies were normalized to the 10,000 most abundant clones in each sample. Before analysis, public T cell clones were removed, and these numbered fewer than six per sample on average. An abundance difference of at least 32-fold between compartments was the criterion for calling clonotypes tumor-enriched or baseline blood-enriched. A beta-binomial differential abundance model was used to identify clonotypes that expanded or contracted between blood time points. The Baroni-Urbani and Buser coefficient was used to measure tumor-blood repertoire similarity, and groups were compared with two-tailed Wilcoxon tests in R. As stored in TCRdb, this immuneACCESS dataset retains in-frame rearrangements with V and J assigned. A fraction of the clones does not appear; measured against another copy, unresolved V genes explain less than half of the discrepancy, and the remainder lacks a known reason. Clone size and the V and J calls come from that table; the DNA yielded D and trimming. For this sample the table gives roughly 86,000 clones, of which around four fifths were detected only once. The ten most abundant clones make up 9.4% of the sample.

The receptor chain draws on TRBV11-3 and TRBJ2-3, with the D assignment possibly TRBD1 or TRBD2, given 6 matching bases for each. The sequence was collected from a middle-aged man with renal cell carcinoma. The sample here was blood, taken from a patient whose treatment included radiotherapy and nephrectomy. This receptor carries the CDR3 CASSFGGLDTDTQYF. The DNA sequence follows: TGTGCCAGCAGCTTCGGGGGCCTAGACACAGATACGCAGTATTTT.